These 6 T cell receptor beta chains share one sample of origin, sequenced in a study of T cells expressing NK-cell markers. For each CDR3 protein, TCRdb gives one entry from its re-call of the 5' RACE reads, without DNA. Its table lists about 440,000 distinct CDR3 sequences. Sequences were obtained from blood T cells: a sorted CD56 or NKG2C T cell subset, CD4+ or CD8+ T cells, or bulk PBMC T cells (not recorded which). These receptors all stem from a woman between 18 and 70 years old in good health.

V is TRBV4-3 and J is TRBJ2-1. The CDR3 has 13 amino acids. CDR1 and CDR2 from the germline V gene are LGHNA and YSLEER. This CDR3 is CASSQASYNEQFF.

The J gene is TRBJ1-6, the V gene TRBV5-1; TCRdb names TRBD1, which stays unverified in the absence of DNA. This CDR3 region has 17 residues. CDR1 and CDR2 (germline): SGHRS, YFSETQ. The CDR3 protein is CASSSLPDRGRNSPLHF.

J is TRBJ2-5 and V is TRBV20-1. There are 11 residues in the CDR3. In germline, CDR1 is DFQATT, CDR2 SNEGSKA (reference sequence). The CDR3 loop reads CSAPKVETQYF.

The chain has TRBV12-3 or TRBV12-4 and TRBJ2-5; absent DNA, TCRdb's TRBD1 call cannot be checked. This CDR3 region has 13 residues. This CDR3 is CASSLVGTQTQYF.

The V call is TRBV10-3, the J call TRBJ1-2. Germline values: CDR1 ENHRY, CDR2 SYGVKD. The CDR3 covers 13 residues. CDR3 amino acids: CAISESAGYGYTF.

The CDR3 here is CASSLGQYGYTF. The chain links TRBV5-1 to TRBJ1-2; the D call from TCRdb, TRBD1, cannot be confirmed without DNA. From germline, CDR1 is SGHRS and CDR2 YFSETQ. This CDR3 has 12 amino acids. Full variable domain (missing parts from reference TRBV5-1 and TRBJ1-2): KAGVTQTPRYLIKTRGQQVTLSCSPISGHRSVSWYQQTPGQGLQFLFEYFSETQRNKGNFPGRFSGRQFSNSRSEMNVSTLELGDSALYLCASSLGQYGYTFGSGTRLTVV.